Following are 17 T cell receptor beta chains from one sample sequenced in a study of vaccination and CD4 T cells after COVID-19. The Oncomine TCR Beta short-read assay sequenced DNA from cultured CD4+ T cells. TCRdb processed the PCR reads anew with MiXCR; each CDR3 protein has one entry. The top ten clones hold 5% of a sample with more than 20,000 distinct CDR3 sequences, 38% of them seen once. Which antigens these TCRs recognize remains unknown. Treatment in this sample: roughly 10-day PBMC culture with coronavirus spike peptide pools or control peptides (ViraFEST assay). This specimen consisted of CD4+ T cells from blood, cultured in vitro, obtained before SARS-CoV-2 vaccination. The receptors shown here come from a human donor who had recovered from COVID-19.

This clonotype was detected only a few times. This chain uses TRBV20-1 with TRBJ2-3; 10 bases map to TRBD2. The CDR3 totals 15 residues. The junction had 5 bases not matched to a gene; V was cut back by 1 base and J by 4 bases. Germline loops: CDR1 DFQATT, CDR2 SNEGSKA (reference sequence). The CDR3 is CSARVSGRAADTQYF. The CDR3 DNA is TGCAGTGCTAGAGTGAGCGGGAGGGCCGCAGATACGCAGTATTTT.

This clonotype was seen just once. The chain employs TRBV5-6 and TRBJ2-2; possibly TRBD1 for D (6 bases). Germline V CDR1 and CDR2: SGHDT, YYEEEE. V dropped 2 bases and J dropped 0 bases, with 8 bases sitting between them. CDR3 length: 15 residues. CDR3 loop: CASSFTGPNTGELFF. In DNA form, the CDR3 reads TGTGCCAGCAGCTTCACAGGGCCGAACACCGGGGAGCTGTTTTTT.

The chain couples TRBV19 to TRBJ1-1; 7 bases map to TRBD1. V gave up 2 bases and J gave up 2 bases; unmatched junction bases: 14. CDR1 is LNHDA, CDR2 SQIVND, per germline (reference sequence). The CDR3 consists of 18 residues. CDR3 nucleotide sequence: TGTGCCAGTAGTATAAGAGGGGGACAGCCACGGGCAAACACTGAAGCTTTCTTT. Translated: CASSIRGGQPRANTEAFF.

This rearrangement joins TRBV7-9 to TRBJ1-1; TRBD1 is a possible D gene (6 bases). V dropped 5 bases and J dropped 5 bases, with 18 bases sitting between them. The CDR3 loop spans 15 amino acids. The germline V gene has CDR1 SEHNR and CDR2 FQNEAQ (reference sequence). CDR3 region: CASSPQPQGITEAFF. In nucleotides, the CDR3 is TGTGCCAGCAGCCCACAACCACAGGGTATAACTGAAGCTTTCTTT.

The chain couples TRBV7-2 to TRBJ2-5, with 11 positions matching TRBD1. This CDR3 is built from 19 residues. Germline values: CDR1 SGHTA, CDR2 FQGNSA. The V segment lost 1 base and the J segment 2 bases; nucleotides outside the gene matches: 12. CDR3 coding DNA: TGTGCCAGCAGCTTAGGGGGTGGACAGGGGGCGGGTGAACAAGAGACCCAGTACTTC. Its protein product is CASSLGGGQGAGEQETQYF.

The rearrangement uses TRBV28 and TRBJ1-1; tentative D call: TRBD1 (6 bases). Trimming removed 1 base from V and 5 bases from J, with 17 bases in between. CDR1 is MDHEN, CDR2 SYDVKM, per germline. The CDR3 is made up of 16 amino acids. The CDR3 nucleotides are TGTGCCAGCAGTTTATCGGGGGGTGGGGGGCGTACTGAAGCTTTCTTT. It yields the protein CASSLSGGGGRTEAFF. The full variable domain, in which reference TRBV28 and TRBJ1-1 provide the parts outside the CDR3, is DVKVTQSSRYLVKRTGEKVFLECVQDMDHENMFWYRQDPGLGLRLIYFSYDVKMKEKGDIPEGYSVSREKKERFSLILESASTNQTSMYLCASSLSGGGGRTEAFFGQGTRLTVV.

The genes are TRBV6-1 and TRBJ2-4, with 7 positions matching TRBD1. CDR1 and CDR2 (germline): MNHNS, SASEGT. CDR3 length equals 13 residues. The trim removed 8 bases at V and 9 bases at J, leaving 10 bases unmatched. CDR3: CASSDRDRSIQYF. Here the CDR3 DNA reads TGTGCCAGCTCGGACCGGGACAGAAGCATTCAGTACTTC.

V is TRBV4-1 and J is TRBJ2-2; D is uncertain. Trimming stripped 7 bases from V and 0 bases from J, with 9 bases between. Per the germline V gene, CDR1 is MGHRA and CDR2 is YSYEKL. The CDR3 is 14 amino acids. The CDR3 nucleotides are TGCGCCAGCACCCGAGACCCGAACACCGGGGAGCTGTTTTTT. The encoded protein is CASTRDPNTGELFF.

The V and J genes are TRBV6-2 or TRBV6-3 and TRBJ2-1; the D is unclear. The ends were cut back, 0 bases at V and 4 bases at J, with 4 bases in the middle. CDR1 MNHEY and CDR2 SVGEGT come from the germline V gene. The CDR3 length is 13 residues. Written as DNA, the CDR3 is TGTGCCAGCAGTTACTCGCCGTACAATGAGCAGTTCTTC. Encoded protein: CASSYSPYNEQFF.

The chain joins TRBV7-2 to TRBJ1-2; TRBD1 matches 10 bases. Germline trimming cut 5 bases from V and 8 bases from J; bases unmatched to any gene: 11. The CDR3 is 15 residues long. Germline CDR1 SGHTA, CDR2 FQGNSA. Here the CDR3 reads CASSVDRGLGLGYTF. Written as DNA, the CDR3 is TGTGCCAGCAGCGTTGACAGGGGGCTAGGCTTGGGCTACACCTTC.

This clonotype showed up just a few times. This CDR3 reads CASSRTGTLYGYTF. The DNA for the CDR3 is TGTGCCAGCAGTAGGACAGGCACGCTCTATGGCTACACCTTC. This chain connects TRBV6-1 to TRBJ1-2; the match to TRBD1 covers 7 bases. V lost 5 bases to trimming and J lost 4 bases; unmatched junction nucleotides: 7. The CDR3 length is 14 residues. CDR1 and CDR2 (germline): MNHNS, SASEGT.

V is TRBV27 and J is TRBJ2-3; 8 bases are a match to TRBD1. Trimming at V came to 3 bases and at J to 4 bases, leaving 6 bases not matched to a gene. Germline CDR1 reads MNHEY; CDR2 reads SMNVEV (reference sequence). This CDR3 comprises 15 residues. The CDR3 here is CASSLGRGRSDTQYF. The CDR3 DNA sequence: TGTGCCAGCAGTTTGGGCAGGGGGCGCTCAGATACGCAGTATTTT.

The CDR3 loop is CASSLAGLAFTDTQYF. The DNA for the CDR3 is TGTGCCAGCAGCTTAGCGGGACTAGCGTTCACAGATACGCAGTATTTT. This rearrangement joins TRBV7-2 to TRBJ2-3; 10 bases are a match to TRBD2. In germline, CDR1 is SGHTA, CDR2 FQGNSA. The CDR3 sequence is 16 residues long. V lost 0 bases and J lost 2; bases outside the gene matches: 2.

V gene TRBV29-1 combines with J gene TRBJ2-2; D unclear. Germline CDR1 SQVTM, CDR2 ANQGSEA. The V end was cut by 4 bases, the J end by 3 bases, with 12 bases between. The CDR3 sequence is 14 residues long. The CDR3: CSVVGPWHTGELFF. For the CDR3, the DNA is TGCAGCGTTGTCGGCCCTTGGCACACCGGGGAGCTGTTTTTT.

The rearrangement joins TRBV2 to TRBJ1-5; 10 bases line up with TRBD1. The CDR3 spans 15 residues. After removal of 6 bases from V and 6 bases from J, the junction contained 8 bases not matched to a gene. Looked up from germline, CDR1 is SNHLY and CDR2 is FYNNEI. CDR3 in DNA: TGTGCCAGCAGGGAGGACAGGGGGATGAGTCAGCCCCAGCATTTT. Translated, it gives CASREDRGMSQPQHF.

The V gene is TRBV6-1, the J gene TRBJ1-4; D perhaps matches TRBD1 (5 bases). Germline CDR1 MNHNS, CDR2 SASEGT. Trimming pared 7 bases from V and 8 bases from J, leaving 11 bases between. CDR3 size: 12 residues. The CDR3 is CASNGGGEKLFF. The DNA for the CDR3 is TGTGCCAGCAATGGGGGAGGCGAAAAACTGTTTTTT.

This clonotype was counted only a few times. For the CDR3, the DNA is TGTGCCAGCAGCTTAGAGGCTAGCGTAGAGACCCAGTACTTC. It translates to CASSLEASVETQYF. The rearrangement links TRBV11-3 to TRBJ2-5, with D maybe TRBD2 (6 bases). V was cut by 0 bases and J by 4 bases, with 9 bases left in between. Germline lookup yields CDR1 SGHNT and CDR2 YENEEA. This CDR3 has 14 amino acids.